A selection of T cell receptor beta chains follows, all from one sample in a study of long-term antiretroviral therapy in people with HIV. Clones were sequenced by immunoSEQ multiplex PCR, and TCRdb holds only the in-frame ones, with some missing. The profile shows tens of thousands of clones, around 80% of them singletons. This sample comprised unsorted PBMCs, obtained 0.5 years after starting antiretroviral therapy. Every receptor here comes from a woman between 40 and 55 years old with HIV. Both conserved end residues are part of each CDR3.

CDR3 length	V gene	J gene	CDR3 protein
15	TRBV6-1	TRBJ2-4	CASSELQPAKNIQYF
14	TRBV7-2	TRBJ1-1	CASSRTGGWTEAFF
14	TRBV6-1	TRBJ1-1	CASWDRGGNTEAFF
13	TRBV19	TRBJ1-2	CASRLDGDYGYTF
14	TRBV30	TRBJ1-1	CAWSFGVGLNEAFF
16	TRBV6-6	TRBJ2-3	CASSSHTGTKPNTQYF
14	TRBV14	TRBJ1-2	CASSQLGQIYGYTF
14	TRBV10-3	TRBJ2-7	CAISDGGGLNEQYF
16	TRBV5-6	TRBJ2-3	CASSLAIGRGRNTQYF
13	TRBV18	TRBJ2-3	CASSPPGTDTQYF
13	TRBV28	TRBJ1-5	CASSPLGNQPQHF
15	TRBV10-3	TRBJ2-2	CATNRQQSNTGELFF
13	TRBV5-5	TRBJ1-1	CASSLGTNTEAFF
14	TRBV15	TRBJ2-5	CATSTFDSQETQYF
14	TRBV7-9	TRBJ2-1	CASSSSGGNNEQFF
13	TRBV5-6	TRBJ2-3	CASSLVAADTQYF
13	TRBV5-4	TRBJ1-2	CASSFPGRGSYTF
13	TRBV27	TRBJ2-3	CASSPHRGDTQYF
12	TRBV5-6	TRBJ2-5	CASSGGGETQYF
14	TRBV29-1	TRBJ2-1	CSPEGLAGANEQFF
17	TRBV7-9	TRBJ1-1	CASSPDLIQFGSTEAFF
12	TRBV5-1	TRBJ1-1	CASSVGGSEAFF
12	TRBV11-2	TRBJ2-7	CASGEGSYEQYF